Detailed here is one TCR beta chain. The antigen remains undetermined. Trimming left V 3 bases short and J 4 bases short, with 13 bases between. The CDR3 contains 15 residues. In germline, CDR1 is LNHDA, CDR2 SQIVND (reference sequence). An assay was performed, and its level was deep. Sequenced by immunoSEQ multiplex PCR; TCRdb stores in-frame clones only, minus some. The sample lists roughly 2,000,000 clones, around 93% seen once, with around 1.7% in the top ten. This sample is drawn from a study of shared clonotypes between healthy human individuals. Study-wide results and caveats: Compared with clonotypes that all four donors shared, non-shared clonotypes had lower generation probabilities.

The naive CD8 population came from CD45RO-negative cells selected for CCR7, without terminally differentiated effector memory CD45RA+ cells. Every donor, a Caucasian adult, lived in Nashville, Tennessee. The TCR comes from a man between 18 and 35 years old in good health. Some clones in this sample may be carry-over from other donors' samples. The rearrangement joins TRBV19 to TRBJ2-1; D tentatively fits TRBD1 or TRBD2 (5 bases each). The specimen sequenced was naive CD8+ T cells from PBMCs. This chain's CDR3 is CASSIEGPSYNEQFF. The CDR3 bases are TGTGCCAGTAGTATTGAGGGGCCCTCATACAATGAGCAGTTCTTC.